This paragraph reports one TCR beta chain. This sample was included in a study of blood T cell repertoires in COVID-19. Clones were sequenced by immunoSEQ multiplex PCR, and TCRdb holds only the in-frame ones, with some missing. The table shows about 85,000 clones, with 90% occurring only once. The receptor comes from a woman aged 80 or older with active or convalescent COVID-19. The sample consisted of peripheral blood.

CDR3 region: CASSITGAVDTQYF. As DNA, the CDR3 is TGTGCCAGCAGCATAACAGGGGCCGTAGATACGCAGTATTTT. The chain joins TRBV7-2 to TRBJ2-3; 7 bases are shared with TRBD1. V dropped 5 bases and J dropped 5; count of bases not matched to a gene: 7. Germline V gene lookup returns CDR1 SGHTA and CDR2 FQGNSA. This CDR3 contains 14 residues.